The rows below give T cell receptor beta chains drawn from one sample of a study of shared clonotypes between healthy human individuals. Repertoires were generated with immunoSEQ multiplex PCR, while TCRdb's copy carries only in-frame clones and drops some. Of 2 million to 2.5 million clones detected, about 95% appear once; the ten largest clones hold approximately 1.2%. Sequencing used naive CD8+ T cells sorted from blood. The receptors here all came from a man younger than 35 in good health. CDR3s include the opening cysteine and the closing phenylalanine or tryptophan.

V,J,CDR3
TRBV6-5,TRBJ2-7,CASSSSGYSYEQYF
TRBV7-9,TRBJ2-7,CASSLTGEAYEQYF
TRBV7-2,TRBJ1-5,CASSLGPGGVQPQHF
TRBV27,TRBJ1-2,CASSLDRGGGYTF
TRBV5-1,TRBJ2-5,CASSLDRGGQETQYF
TRBV5-4,TRBJ2-2,CASSPPETGGELFF
TRBV29-1,TRBJ2-7,CSVDGQGSYEQYF
TRBV11-2,TRBJ2-7,CASSLGSPIGEQYF
TRBV7-6,TRBJ2-1,CASSSRRGQSYNEQFF
TRBV11-2,TRBJ2-7,CATGRVLGEQYF
TRBV2,TRBJ1-2,CASSEEGAANYGYTF
TRBV2,TRBJ2-7,CASSESYGTGTYEQYF
TRBV5-4,TRBJ2-7,CASSPPGQGSREQYF
TRBV7-6,TRBJ2-7,CASSPGAGVGYEQYF
TRBV30,TRBJ2-7,CAWGTGPLTEQYF
TRBV11-2,TRBJ2-7,CASSGETALFSYEQYF
TRBV5-4,TRBJ2-7,CASSPRTGAYEQYF
TRBV4-1,TRBJ1-1,CASSYGTGHGEAFF
TRBV30,TRBJ2-7,CAWSVRALQGLFYEQYF
TRBV27,TRBJ1-4,CASSLGDRVNEKLFF
TRBV25-1,TRBJ2-5,CASRSGSGETQYF
TRBV2,TRBJ2-7,CASSGQDEQYF
TRBV5-6,TRBJ2-2,CASSFPAGAGELFF
TRBV7-6,TRBJ2-1,CASSSGTGGNNEQFF
TRBV7-7,TRBJ2-1,CASSPTSGSYPNEQFF
TRBV9,TRBJ2-5,CASSGEGETQYF
TRBV18,TRBJ1-1,CASSPGAVNTEAFF
TRBV2,TRBJ2-2,CASSEDQVLLAQPNTGELFF
TRBV6-5,TRBJ2-5,CASSYSLPGYQETQYF
TRBV19,TRBJ2-7,CASSIDRGHEQYF
TRBV27,TRBJ2-6,CASSLSVGAGSGANVLTF
TRBV28,TRBJ2-7,CASRPSTDRGLYEQYF